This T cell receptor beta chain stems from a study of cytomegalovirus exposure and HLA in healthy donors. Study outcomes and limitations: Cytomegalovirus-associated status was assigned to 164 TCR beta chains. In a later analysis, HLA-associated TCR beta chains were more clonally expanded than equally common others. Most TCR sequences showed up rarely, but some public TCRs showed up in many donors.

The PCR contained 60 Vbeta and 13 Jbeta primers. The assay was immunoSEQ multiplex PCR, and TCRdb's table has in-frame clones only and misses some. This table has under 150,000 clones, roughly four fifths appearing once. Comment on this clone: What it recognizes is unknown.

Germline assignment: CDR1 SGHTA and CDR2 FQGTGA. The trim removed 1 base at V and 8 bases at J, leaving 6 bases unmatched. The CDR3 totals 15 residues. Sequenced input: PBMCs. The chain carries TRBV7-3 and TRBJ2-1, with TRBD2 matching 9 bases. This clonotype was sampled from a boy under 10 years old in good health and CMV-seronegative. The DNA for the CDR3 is TGTGCCAGCAGCTTAAATAGCGGGAGTTTCCATGAGCAGTTCTTC. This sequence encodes CASSLNSGSFHEQFF.